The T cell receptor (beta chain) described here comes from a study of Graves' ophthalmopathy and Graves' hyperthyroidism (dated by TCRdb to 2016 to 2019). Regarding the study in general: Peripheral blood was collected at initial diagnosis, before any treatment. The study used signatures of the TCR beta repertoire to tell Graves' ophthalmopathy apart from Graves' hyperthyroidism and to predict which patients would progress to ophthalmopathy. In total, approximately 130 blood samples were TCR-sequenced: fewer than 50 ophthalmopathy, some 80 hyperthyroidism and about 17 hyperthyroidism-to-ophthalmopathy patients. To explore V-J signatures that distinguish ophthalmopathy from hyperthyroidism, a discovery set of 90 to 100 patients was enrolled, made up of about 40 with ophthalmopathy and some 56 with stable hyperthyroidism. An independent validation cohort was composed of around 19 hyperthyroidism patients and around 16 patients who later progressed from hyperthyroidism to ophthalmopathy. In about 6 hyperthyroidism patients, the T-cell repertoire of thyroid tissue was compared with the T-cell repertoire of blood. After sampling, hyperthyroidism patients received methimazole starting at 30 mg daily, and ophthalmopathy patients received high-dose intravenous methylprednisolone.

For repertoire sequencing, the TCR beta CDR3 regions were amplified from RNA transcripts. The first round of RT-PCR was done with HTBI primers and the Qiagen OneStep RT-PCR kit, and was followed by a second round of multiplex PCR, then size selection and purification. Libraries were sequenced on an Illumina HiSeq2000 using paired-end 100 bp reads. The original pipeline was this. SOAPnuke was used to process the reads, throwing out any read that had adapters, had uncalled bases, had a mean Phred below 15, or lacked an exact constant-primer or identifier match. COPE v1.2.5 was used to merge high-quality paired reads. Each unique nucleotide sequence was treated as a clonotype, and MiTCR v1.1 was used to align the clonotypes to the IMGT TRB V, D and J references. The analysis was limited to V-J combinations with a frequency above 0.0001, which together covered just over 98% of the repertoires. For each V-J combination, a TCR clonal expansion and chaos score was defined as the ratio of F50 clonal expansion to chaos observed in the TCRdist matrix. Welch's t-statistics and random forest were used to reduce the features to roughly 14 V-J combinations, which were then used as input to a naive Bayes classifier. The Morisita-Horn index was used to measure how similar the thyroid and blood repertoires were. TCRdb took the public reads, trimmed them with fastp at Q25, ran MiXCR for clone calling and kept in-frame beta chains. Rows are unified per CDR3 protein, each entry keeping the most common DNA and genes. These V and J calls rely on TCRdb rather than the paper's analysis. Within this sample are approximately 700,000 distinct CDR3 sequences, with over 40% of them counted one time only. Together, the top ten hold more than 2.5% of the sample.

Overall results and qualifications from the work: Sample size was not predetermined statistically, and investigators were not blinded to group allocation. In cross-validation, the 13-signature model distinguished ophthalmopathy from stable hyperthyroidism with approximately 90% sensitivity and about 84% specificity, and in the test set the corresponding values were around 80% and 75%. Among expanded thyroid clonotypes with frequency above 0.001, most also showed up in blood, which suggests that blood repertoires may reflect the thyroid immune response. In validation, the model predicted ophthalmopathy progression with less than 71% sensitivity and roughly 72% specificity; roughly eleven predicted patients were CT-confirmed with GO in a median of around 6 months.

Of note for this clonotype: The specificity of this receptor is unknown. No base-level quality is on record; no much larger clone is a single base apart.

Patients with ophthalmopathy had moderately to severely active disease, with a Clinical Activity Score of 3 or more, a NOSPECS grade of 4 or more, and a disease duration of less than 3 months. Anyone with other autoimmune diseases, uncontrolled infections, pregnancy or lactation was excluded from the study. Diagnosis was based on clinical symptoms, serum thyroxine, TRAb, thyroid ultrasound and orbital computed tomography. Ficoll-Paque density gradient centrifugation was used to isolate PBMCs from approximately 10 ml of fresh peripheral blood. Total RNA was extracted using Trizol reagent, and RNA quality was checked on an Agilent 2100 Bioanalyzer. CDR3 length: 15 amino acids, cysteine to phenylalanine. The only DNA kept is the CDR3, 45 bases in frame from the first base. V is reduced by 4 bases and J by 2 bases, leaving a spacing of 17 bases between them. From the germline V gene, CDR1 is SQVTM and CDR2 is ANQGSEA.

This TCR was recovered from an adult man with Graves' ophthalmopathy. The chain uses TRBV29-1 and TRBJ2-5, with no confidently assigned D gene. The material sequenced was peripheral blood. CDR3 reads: CSVAVLRALQETQYF. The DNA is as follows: TGCAGCGTTGCGGTATTGAGAGCCTTACAAGAGACCCAGTACTTC.